The rows below give T cell receptor beta chains drawn from one sample of a study of Graves' ophthalmopathy and Graves' hyperthyroidism. TCRdb itself ran the multiplex PCR reads through MiXCR, one entry per CDR3 protein. This table has 230,000 or so distinct CDR3 sequences, around 45% appearing once. The sequenced sample consisted of peripheral blood. Receptors originate from an adult man with Graves' ophthalmopathy. CDR3s leave out the opening cysteine and the closing phenylalanine or tryptophan. The order of the fields is D gene, J gene, V gene, CDR3 protein. The D gene is left open where the match is weak.

>-|TRBJ2-2|TRBV7-9
ASSPGTRTLF
>TRBD1|TRBJ1-2|TRBV2
ASRLRQGGNYGYT
>-|TRBJ1-1|TRBV19
ASMEGVGTEAF
>-|TRBJ2-3|TRBV2
ASSETSTGDTQY
>-|TRBJ2-5|TRBV10-1
ASSTGTATQETQY
>-|TRBJ1-4|TRBV2
ASQSANEKLF
>-|TRBJ1-1|TRBV12-3/TRBV12-4
ASSWGEQEAF
>TRBD1|TRBJ1-2|TRBV28
ASRTTGGDGYT
>-|TRBJ1-4|TRBV6-1
ASRVLELF
>-|TRBJ1-5|TRBV7-8
ASSLVRWGNQPQH
>TRBD2|TRBJ2-3|TRBV7-3
ASSLGPAGRTDTQY
>TRBD2|TRBJ2-5|TRBV20-1
SARGTGGIQETQY
>-|TRBJ1-4|TRBV2
ASTPEGGLGEKLF
>-|TRBJ1-2|TRBV6-2/TRBV6-3
ASTLTGIYGYT
>-|TRBJ2-7|TRBV7-9
ASSLWAPGEQY
>-|TRBJ2-7|TRBV6-6
ASRTEDYEQY
>TRBD1|TRBJ2-5|TRBV29-1
SVEKDRGETQY
>-|TRBJ2-2|TRBV7-2
ASSLTRVTGELF
>-|TRBJ1-1|TRBV7-2
ASLNLPRAMNTEAF
>-|TRBJ1-2|TRBV24-1
ATSDSRGGDGYT
>-|TRBJ1-5|TRBV4-1
ASSPGRNQPQH
>-|TRBJ2-2|TRBV7-6
ASSIGTTGELF
>-|TRBJ1-2|TRBV14
ASSQGGNYGYT
>TRBD1|TRBJ2-7|TRBV11-2
ASTLGGTGDYEQY
>TRBD1|-|TRBV12-3/TRBV12-4
ASSGDRAIEQF
>TRBD1|TRBJ2-7|TRBV25-1
ASSFWQGAYEQY
>TRBD1|TRBJ2-2|TRBV5-1
ASTDREAGELF
>-|TRBJ1-2|TRBV7-2
ASSLDFWVTNYGYT
>TRBD1|TRBJ1-2|TRBV12-3/TRBV12-4
ASSGGGREDLNYGYT
>-|TRBJ2-2|TRBV5-1
ASSLGVKGAELF
>-|TRBJ2-7|TRBV20-1
SAKRGYEQY
>-|TRBJ2-7|TRBV20-1
SALGPGHEQY
>TRBD1|TRBJ1-5|TRBV6-5
ASSRTGRNQPQH
>-|TRBJ2-7|TRBV29-1
SVEADAPSEQY
>-|TRBJ1-2|TRBV24-1
ATSDGRYGYT
>-|TRBJ2-2|TRBV2
ASYAKRSGELF
>-|TRBJ1-1|TRBV28
ASSSWTVWSTEAF
>-|TRBJ2-2|TRBV7-8
ASSLGLHGMAGELF
>-|TRBJ2-7|TRBV3-1
ASRQPYIRPYEQY
>-|TRBJ1-2|TRBV5-8
ASSLALEGTLYGYT
>-|TRBJ1-6|TRBV4-1
ASSQDTGYSPLH
>-|TRBJ2-7|TRBV15
ATSSGWGTQEAYEQY
>-|TRBJ2-7|TRBV2
AINEPTDSPYEQY